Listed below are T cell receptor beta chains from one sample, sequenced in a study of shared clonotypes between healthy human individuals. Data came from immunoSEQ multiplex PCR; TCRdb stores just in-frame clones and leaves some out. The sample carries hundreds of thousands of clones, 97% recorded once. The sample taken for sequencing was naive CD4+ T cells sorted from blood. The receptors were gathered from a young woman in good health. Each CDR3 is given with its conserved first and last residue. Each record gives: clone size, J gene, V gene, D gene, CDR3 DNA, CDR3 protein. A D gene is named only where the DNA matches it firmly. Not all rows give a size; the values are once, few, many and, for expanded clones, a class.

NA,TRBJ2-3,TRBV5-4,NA,TGTGCCAGCGCCCCCTCGGGAAAGAGGGGCACAGATACGCAGTATTTT,CASAPSGKRGTDTQYF
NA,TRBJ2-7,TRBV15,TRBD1,TGTGCCACCAGCAGAGACCGGGACAGAAACCACTACGAGCAGTACTTC,CATSRDRDRNHYEQYF
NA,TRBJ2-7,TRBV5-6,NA,TGTGCCAGCAGCCCTAAAAGGAGGCAGGGAGGCTACGAGCAGTACTTC,CASSPKRRQGGYEQYF
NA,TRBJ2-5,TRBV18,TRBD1,TGTGCCAGCTCACCACCCGGGACAGGGGTTTGGGAGACCCAGTACTTC,CASSPPGTGVWETQYF
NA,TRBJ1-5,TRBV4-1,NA,TGCGCCAGCAGCCAAGATTCAACAGACTATAGCAATCAGCCCCAGCATTTT,CASSQDSTDYSNQPQHF
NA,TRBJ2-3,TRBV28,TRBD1,TGTGCCAGCAGTTTCCCCCGATTCGGGACAGGTAGCACAGATACGCAGTATTTT,CASSFPRFGTGSTDTQYF
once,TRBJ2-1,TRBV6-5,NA,TGTGCCAGCAGGGTGATGAGGGGGGCATACAATGAGCAGTTCTTC,CASRVMRGAYNEQFF
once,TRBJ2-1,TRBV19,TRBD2,TGTGCCAGTAGTATGCCCGGGGCGGGAGAAGCTGAGCAGTTCTTC,CASSMPGAGEAEQFF
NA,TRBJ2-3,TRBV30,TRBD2,TGTGCCTGGGCGAGGGCAAGCGGGAGCAGAGATACGCAGTATTTT,CAWARASGSRDTQYF
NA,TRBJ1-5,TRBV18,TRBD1,TGTGCCAGCTCACCACAGGGGGCAGATAGCAATCAGCCCCAGCATTTT,CASSPQGADSNQPQHF
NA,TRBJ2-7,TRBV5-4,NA,TGTGCCAGCAGCTTGGATGTCGAGGGTAGTCGCGGGCCCCGGTACTTC,CASSLDVEGSRGPRYF
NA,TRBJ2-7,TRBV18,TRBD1,TGTGCCAGCTCACTGACAGGGGATAAAGCCTACGAGCAGTACTTC,CASSLTGDKAYEQYF
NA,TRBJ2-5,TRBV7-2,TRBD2,TGTGCCAGCAGCGGCCGGGGGGGAGAGACCCAGTACTTC,CASSGRGGETQYF
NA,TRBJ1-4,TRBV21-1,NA,TGTGCCAGCAGCATTACCCCGCTAACTAATGAAAAACTGTTTTTT,CASSITPLTNEKLFF
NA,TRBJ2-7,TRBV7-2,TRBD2,TGTGCCAGCAGCTTCGACGGACTAGCGGGTCCCTACGAGCAGTACTTC,CASSFDGLAGPYEQYF
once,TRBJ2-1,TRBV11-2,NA,TGTGCCAGCAGCCAGAGTGATGAGCAGTTCTTC,CASSQSDEQFF
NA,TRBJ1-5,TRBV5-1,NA,TGCGCCAGCAGCTTATCTGGGGAGGGCAATCAGCCCCAGCATTTT,CASSLSGEGNQPQHF
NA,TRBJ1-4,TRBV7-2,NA,TGTGCCAGCAGCCTTGCTGCGGCCACGGGTGAAAAACTGTTTTTT,CASSLAAATGEKLFF
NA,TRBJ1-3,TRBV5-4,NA,TGTGCCAGCAGCGTGGGACGGAGCTCTGGAAACACCATATATTTT,CASSVGRSSGNTIYF
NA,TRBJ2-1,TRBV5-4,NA,TGTGCCAGCAGCTCGACCCGGGAGCTAGGCGATGAGCAGTTCTTC,CASSSTRELGDEQFF
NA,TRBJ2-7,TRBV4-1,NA,TGCGCCAGCAGCCAAGAAACCGTGAGACTAACCTACGAGCAGTACTTC,CASSQETVRLTYEQYF
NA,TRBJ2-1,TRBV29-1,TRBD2,TGCAGCGTTGAAGTAGCGGGCCCATGTGGGAATGAGCAGTTCTTC,CSVEVAGPCGNEQFF
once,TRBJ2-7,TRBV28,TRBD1,TGTGCCAGCATGGGACAGGAGTACGAGCAGTACTTC,CASMGQEYEQYF
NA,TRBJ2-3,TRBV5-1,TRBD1,TGCGCCAGCCGGAAACAGGGGGCAACAGATACGCAGTATTTT,CASRKQGATDTQYF
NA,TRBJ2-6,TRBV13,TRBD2,TGTGCCAGCAGCTTGTTAAGGGAGGGAGTCTCTGGGGCCAACGTCCTGACTTTC,CASSLLREGVSGANVLTF
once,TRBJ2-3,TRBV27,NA,TGTGCCAGCAGCGGCCAAAGCACAGATACGCAGTATTTT,CASSGQSTDTQYF
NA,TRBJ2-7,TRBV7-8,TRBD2,TGTGCCAGCAGCTCATCTTTTGCGGGGGTCAAACCCACCTACGAGCAGTACTTC,CASSSSFAGVKPTYEQYF
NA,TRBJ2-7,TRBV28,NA,TGTGCCAGCAGTTTACGGCGGAGAAGCTCCTACGAGCAGTACTTC,CASSLRRRSSYEQYF
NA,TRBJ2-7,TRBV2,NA,TGTGCCAGCAGTGGACTAGGTTTGTCCTACGAGCAGTACTTC,CASSGLGLSYEQYF
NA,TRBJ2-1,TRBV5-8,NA,TGTGCCAGCAGCCCAGGGCCTAGCTCCTACAATGAGCAGTTCTTC,CASSPGPSSYNEQFF
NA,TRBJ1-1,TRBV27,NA,TGTGCCAGCCCCTTAAGACGATGTGGGGCGAACACTGAAGCTTTCTTT,CASPLRRCGANTEAFF
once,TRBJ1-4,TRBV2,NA,TGTGCCAGCAGTTCTAGGCCATCAAATGAAAAACTGTTTTTT,CASSSRPSNEKLFF
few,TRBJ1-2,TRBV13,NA,TGTGCCAGCAGCCCCAGGGACAACTATGGCTACACCTTC,CASSPRDNYGYTF
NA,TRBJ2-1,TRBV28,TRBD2,TGTGCCAGCAGCTTGGGGCTAGCGGGAGCGGGGAGGTTCTTC,CASSLGLAGAGRFF
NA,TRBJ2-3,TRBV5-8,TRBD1,TGTGCCAGCAGCTTCTACAGGGGGAGCACAGATACGCAGTATTTT,CASSFYRGSTDTQYF
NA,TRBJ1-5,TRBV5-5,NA,TGTGCCAGCAGCTCCGAGAACCGACATTTAGGAAATCAGCCCCAGCATTTT,CASSSENRHLGNQPQHF
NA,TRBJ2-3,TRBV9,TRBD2,TGTGCCAGCAGCTTTTCTCCGCGGGAGTCATCAGATACGCAGTATTTT,CASSFSPRESSDTQYF
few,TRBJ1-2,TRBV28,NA,TGTGCCAGCGCCGGCGCAGAAGGCGCTTGGGGCTATGGCTACACCTTC,CASAGAEGAWGYGYTF
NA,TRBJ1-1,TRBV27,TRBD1,TGTGCCAGCAGTCCTCGGACAGGCGTAAGACGACCGGGAGCTTTCTTT,CASSPRTGVRRPGAFF
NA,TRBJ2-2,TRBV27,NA,TGTGCCAGCAGTTTCTTAGGGGTGCGCACCGGGGAGCTGTTTTTT,CASSFLGVRTGELFF
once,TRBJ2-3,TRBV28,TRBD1,TGTGCCAGCAGCCTAGGACAGGGGCTCTCGGGCACAGATACGCAGTATTTT,CASSLGQGLSGTDTQYF
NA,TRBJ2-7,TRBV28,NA,TGTGCCAGCAGTTTACACTACGAGCAGTACTTC,CASSLHYEQYF
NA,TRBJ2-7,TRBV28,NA,TGTGCCAGCAGCCACCCGCGACGGGACTTAGCCTACGAGCAGTACTTC,CASSHPRRDLAYEQYF
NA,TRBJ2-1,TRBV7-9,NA,TGTGCCAGCACCCAGTGGGGGGCGGGATCCTACAATGAGCAGTTCTTC,CASTQWGAGSYNEQFF
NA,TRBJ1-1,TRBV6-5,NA,TGTGCCAGCAGTCGACTGGTGAACACTGAAGCTTTCTTT,CASSRLVNTEAFF
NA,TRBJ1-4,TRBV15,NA,TGTGCCACCAGCAGTCGAGGCAGGGAGAATGAAAAACTGTTTTTT,CATSSRGRENEKLFF
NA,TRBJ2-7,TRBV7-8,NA,TGTGCCAGCAGCCTCCAGGGTGGGGGCGAGCAGTACTTC,CASSLQGGGEQYF
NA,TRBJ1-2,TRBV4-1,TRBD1,TGCGCCAGCAGCCGACTTACAGGGGTGAAGAGCTATGGCTACACCTTC,CASSRLTGVKSYGYTF
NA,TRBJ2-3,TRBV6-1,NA,TGTGCCAGCAGTGTGGGTCGCAATTTGGGCCCAGATACGCAGTATTTT,CASSVGRNLGPDTQYF
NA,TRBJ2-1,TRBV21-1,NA,TGTGCCAGCACGGGACTAGCGGGAGGGCCGGGAAATGAGCAGTTCTTC,CASTGLAGGPGNEQFF
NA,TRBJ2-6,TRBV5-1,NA,TGCGCCAGCAGCTTGCCTAACCGCGTCTCTGGGGCCAACGTCCTGACTTTC,CASSLPNRVSGANVLTF
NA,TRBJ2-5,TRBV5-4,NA,TGTGCCAGCAGCTTAACCAACCAAGAGACCCAGTACTTC,CASSLTNQETQYF
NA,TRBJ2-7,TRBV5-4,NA,TGTGCCAGCAGCCACAGGACTGACCCCTACGAGCAGTACTTC,CASSHRTDPYEQYF
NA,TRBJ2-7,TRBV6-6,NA,TGTGCCAGCAACCAGGGGAAAGACTACGAGCAGTACTTC,CASNQGKDYEQYF
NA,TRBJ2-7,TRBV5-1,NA,TGCGCCAGCAGCTTGCCCTCCTTATACGAGCAGTACTTC,CASSLPSLYEQYF